This is a list of T cell receptor beta chains from one sample in a study of regulatory T cells in long-lasting Graves disease. TCRdb used MiXCR to reprocess the multiplex PCR reads, holding one entry per CDR3 protein. The sample consists of 600,000 to 850,000 distinct CDR3 sequences, 30% of them appearing once. Specimen: peripheral blood mononuclear cells (PBMCs), collected when the disease was refractory, from a patient treated with antithyroid drugs. The receptor source for this set is a female donor with Graves disease. The CDR3 runs from the conserved cysteine through the conserved F or W. D genes are given only for firm matches. Clone sizes are given selectively: once, few, many, or a class where the clone is expanded.

clone_size: many
j_call: TRBJ1-5
v_call: TRBV6-1
d_call: TRBD1
cdr3_nt: TGTGCCAGCAGAGAGACAGGGGGGGAACAGCCCCAGCATTTT
cdr3_aa: CASRETGGEQPQHF

clone_size: -
j_call: TRBJ1-1
v_call: TRBV6-5
d_call: -
cdr3_nt: TGTGCCAGCAGTTACGTCGGGGCAGAAGCTTTCTTT
cdr3_aa: CASSYVGAEAFF

clone_size: few
j_call: TRBJ2-6
v_call: TRBV30
d_call: -
cdr3_nt: TGTGCCTGGAGTGGAGGGGTCGGGGCCAACGTCCTGACTTTC
cdr3_aa: CAWSGGVGANVLTF

clone_size: -
j_call: TRBJ1-1
v_call: TRBV4-1
d_call: -
cdr3_nt: TGCGCCAGCAGCCAAGTTGGAGGGGTGAACACTGAAGCTTTCTTT
cdr3_aa: CASSQVGGVNTEAFF

clone_size: -
j_call: TRBJ2-7
v_call: TRBV29-1
d_call: -
cdr3_nt: TGCAGCGTTAGCACCTCAGGGGTAGGCTCCTACGAGCAGTACTTC
cdr3_aa: CSVSTSGVGSYEQYF

clone_size: -
j_call: TRBJ2-5
v_call: TRBV5-1
d_call: TRBD2
cdr3_nt: TGCGCCAGCAGCTTGGGACTAGCGGGAGGCATCCAAGAGACCCAGTACTTC
cdr3_aa: CASSLGLAGGIQETQYF

clone_size: few
j_call: TRBJ2-7
v_call: TRBV24-1
d_call: TRBD1
cdr3_nt: TGTGCCACCAGTGACGCCGGGACAGGGGGACAGTACTTC
cdr3_aa: CATSDAGTGGQYF

clone_size: -
j_call: TRBJ1-1
v_call: TRBV27
d_call: -
cdr3_nt: TGTGCCAGCAGGAACAACCCGGGGGGCGTCGGAGGATTCACTGAAGCTTTCTTT
cdr3_aa: CASRNNPGGVGGFTEAFF

clone_size: -
j_call: TRBJ1-2
v_call: TRBV28
d_call: -
cdr3_nt: TGTGCCAACAGTTACACAGGGTATGGCTACACCTTC
cdr3_aa: CANSYTGYGYTF

clone_size: -
j_call: TRBJ1-5
v_call: TRBV28
d_call: -
cdr3_nt: TGTGCCAGCAGTTCCAGACCCATAATCAATCAGCCCCAGCATTTT
cdr3_aa: CASSSRPIINQPQHF